Below, 13 T cell receptor beta chains from the same sample are listed, as sequenced in a study of blood T cell repertoires in COVID-19. TCRdb's table, derived via immunoSEQ multiplex PCR, lists solely in-frame clones and lacks some. The table includes roughly 250,000 clones, 75% to 85% detected once. Sequencing used peripheral blood. The receptors stem from a woman aged 70-85 years with acute or convalescent COVID-19.

The chain couples TRBV27 to TRBJ1-4; TRBD1 is a possible D gene (6 bases). There are 15 residues in the CDR3. The germline V gene has CDR1 MNHEY and CDR2 SMNVEV (reference sequence). The V gene lost 4 bases and the J gene lost 4 bases, with 13 bases spanning the gap. CDR3 protein: CASSSRQAFNEKLFF. In nucleotides, the CDR3 is TGTGCCAGCAGTTCGCGACAGGCTTTTAATGAAAAACTGTTTTTT.

The V gene is TRBV3-1 (or the pseudogene TRBV3-2), the J gene TRBJ1-1, with TRBD1 as a possible D gene (5 bases). CDR1 is LGHDT and CDR2 is YNNKEL in the germline V gene (reference sequence). V lost 0 bases to trimming and J lost 0 bases, with 11 bases between them. The CDR3 runs 16 residues. CDR3 nucleotide sequence: TGTGCCAGCAGCCAAGATGGCACAGGCATGAACACTGAAGCTTTCTTT. Protein sequence: CASSQDGTGMNTEAFF.

The chain has TRBV19 and TRBJ1-2; 10 nucleotides align to TRBD1. This CDR3 comprises 16 residues. V lost 3 bases to trimming and J lost 3 bases; unmatched junction nucleotides: 7. CDR1 and CDR2 (germline): LNHDA, SQIVND (reference sequence). This chain's CDR3 is CASSIGGQGGHYGYTF. The CDR3 DNA is TGTGCCAGTAGTATCGGCGGACAGGGGGGCCACTATGGCTACACCTTC.

The rearrangement links TRBV14 to TRBJ2-2, with TRBD1 matching 11 bases. Germline V CDR1 and CDR2: SGHDN, FVKESK. The V and J ends lost 1 base and 6 bases, in that order; junction bases with no gene match: 7. The CDR3 extends over 17 amino acids. CDR3 DNA sequence: TGTGCCAGCAGCCAAGTTCAGGGACAGGGGGAGGCCGGGGAGCTGTTTTTT. Its translation: CASSQVQGQGEAGELFF.

This clone was recorded many times. The chain has TRBV29-1 and TRBJ2-2; 8 nucleotides line up with TRBD1. Germline V gene lookup returns CDR1 SQVTM and CDR2 ANQGSEA. J was trimmed by 0 bases and V by 5 bases; bases with no gene match: 11. The CDR3 has 17 amino acids. In nucleotides, the CDR3 is TGCAGCGTTAACTCCGAGACAGGGGCCCCGAACACCGGGGAGCTGTTTTTT. As protein: CSVNSETGAPNTGELFF.

The chain is built from TRBV5-6 and TRBJ1-3; 7 bases fit TRBD1. This CDR3 has 14 amino acids. In germline, CDR1 is SGHDT, CDR2 YYEEEE. V lost 7 bases, J lost 2 bases, and 6 bases stayed unmatched. CDR3 loop: CASGPTGTGNTIYF. Written as DNA, the CDR3 is TGTGCCAGCGGTCCGACAGGGACTGGAAACACCATATATTTT.

The chain carries TRBV6-5 and TRBJ2-1, with a tentative D call TRBD1 (5 bases). CDR1 MNHEY and CDR2 SVGAGI come from the germline V gene. This CDR3 spans 15 amino acids. The V and J ends lost 2 bases and 4 bases respectively, with 12 bases between them. CDR3 DNA: TGTGCCAGCAGTTACCAGGGTTCAGAGTACAATGAGCAGTTCTTC. This encodes CASSYQGSEYNEQFF.

V and J are TRBV10-3 and TRBJ1-2; D ambiguous. The germline V gene has CDR1 ENHRY and CDR2 SYGVKD. V was pared by 4 bases and J by 4 bases, with 10 bases between. This CDR3 region has 13 residues. The CDR3 is CAISAADFYGYTF. As DNA, the CDR3 is TGTGCCATCAGTGCGGCGGATTTCTATGGCTACACCTTC.

V usage is TRBV24-1 and J usage is TRBJ2-3; unclear D gene. The germline CDR1 and CDR2 sequences are KGHDR and SFDVKD. Trimming stripped 4 bases from V and 3 bases from J, with 13 bases between. The CDR3 covers 15 residues. The CDR3 reads CATSEPGPRTDTQYF. DNA of the CDR3: TGTGCCACCAGTGAGCCCGGTCCGAGGACAGATACGCAGTATTTT.

The chain uses TRBV11-2 and TRBJ2-3; D ambiguous. Between the trimmed V and J ends, which lost 2 bases and 2 bases, there was a span of 2 bases. This CDR3 spans 12 amino acids. Germline V gives CDR1 SGHAT, CDR2 FQNNGV. CDR3 in DNA: TGTGCCAGCAGCTTACACACAGATACGCAGTATTTT. Translating gives CASSLHTDTQYF.

This clone appeared once. Other DNA sequences in this sample translate to the same CDR3. The chain carries TRBV7-2 and TRBJ2-3; no clear D. The CDR3 is made up of 13 amino acids. Germline V gene sequence: CDR1 SGHTA, CDR2 FQGNSA. The V and J ends lost 2 bases and 2 bases respectively, with 5 bases between them. CDR3 sequence reads: CASSLQVTDTQYF. The CDR3 coding sequence is TGTGCCAGCAGCTTACAGGTCACAGATACGCAGTATTTT.

The V gene is TRBV29-1, the J gene TRBJ1-4; D might be TRBD1 (5 bases). CDR1 and CDR2 (germline): SQVTM, ANQGSEA. The CDR3 is made up of 12 amino acids. V was cut by 3 bases and J by 7 bases, with 9 bases left in between. The CDR3 DNA is TGCAGCGTTGACGGGGGGGGTGAAAAACTGTTTTTT. It translates to CSVDGGGEKLFF.

The chain recombines TRBV5-1 with TRBJ1-2; TRBD1 is a possible D gene (6 bases). Germline V gene data show CDR1 as SGHRS and CDR2 as YFSETQ. Trimming took off 1 base at V and 3 bases at J, with 13 bases between the two ends. The CDR3 loop spans 15 amino acids. CDR3 sequence: CASSLSGVLDYGYTF. CDR3 DNA: TGCGCCAGCAGCTTGTCAGGGGTCCTAGACTATGGCTACACCTTC.